The 21 T cell receptor beta chains reported below all come from one sample, sequenced in a study of CD8 T cells in ankylosing spondylitis. TCRdb passed the 5' RACE reads through MiXCR, listing each CDR3 protein once. Here the sample spans 350,000 to 450,000 distinct CDR3 sequences, 20% to 25% being singletons. Sequencing was performed on blood, either unsorted or a sorted T cell fraction (not recorded which). These receptor sequences come from a male donor with ankylosing spondylitis or in good health (not recorded which).

The V gene is TRBV9, the J gene TRBJ1-6, with 10 bases matching TRBD1. Germline V gene sequence: CDR1 SGDLS, CDR2 YYNGEE. The V gene end was trimmed by 0 bases and the J gene end by 10 bases; junction bases not matched to a gene: 1. CDR3 length equals 14 residues. The chain's CDR3 is CASSVGTGGSPLHF. The CDR3 nucleotides are TGTGCCAGCAGCGTAGGGACAGGGGGATCACCCCTCCACTTT.

This clonotype was seen at least ten times. The rearrangement joins TRBV12-3 or TRBV12-4 to TRBJ1-2, with TRBD1 as a possible D gene (6 bases). V was pared by 6 bases and J by 4 bases, with 21 bases between. The CDR3 runs to 16 residues. As DNA, the CDR3 is TGTGCCAGCAGCAACACAAGGGACACCTTGGGCTATGGCTACACCTTC. This codes for CASSNTRDTLGYGYTF.

The rearrangement joins TRBV20-1 to TRBJ2-1; D may be TRBD2 (5 bases). The V end was cut by 0 bases, the J end by 4 bases, with 16 bases between. Germline values: CDR1 DFQATT, CDR2 SNEGSKA (reference sequence). The CDR3 has 16 residues. The CDR3, as DNA: TGCAGTGCTAGAGACCCGAGCGGAAAAACGTACAATGAGCAGTTCTTC. Translation: CSARDPSGKTYNEQFF.

As for this clonotype: This clone may be a read error of a much larger clone one base away. V is TRBV3-1 and J is TRBJ2-7; D gene unclear. The V gene's germline CDR1 is LGHDT and CDR2 YNNKEL (reference sequence). This CDR3 has 15 amino acids. The CDR3 sequence is CATSQGLASSYEQYF. CDR3 coding DNA: TGTGCCACCAGCCAAGGGCTTGCGAGCTCCTACGAGCAGTACTTC.

This clonotype was detected a few times. The CDR3 region is CSVDRGTGYNEQFF. Here the CDR3 DNA reads TGCAGCGTTGATAGGGGGACGGGGTACAATGAGCAGTTCTTC. This sequence joins TRBV29-1 and TRBJ2-1; possibly TRBD1 for D (6 bases). The CDR3 covers 14 residues. Trimming stripped 3 bases from V and 4 bases from J, with 13 bases between. CDR1 is SQVTM, CDR2 ANQGSEA, per germline.

This chain joins TRBV12-3 or TRBV12-4 and TRBJ2-1; the D is unclear. This CDR3 has 13 residues. The V end was cut by 2 bases, the J end by 5 bases, with 7 bases between. CDR3 region: CASSLTDNNEQFF. The CDR3 DNA follows: TGTGCCAGCAGTTTAACAGACAACAATGAGCAGTTCTTC.

This clonotype occurred a few times. The chain has TRBV7-8 and TRBJ2-3, with D unclear. Trimming took 1 base from V and 7 from J, leaving 6 bases between them. Germline V CDR1 and CDR2: SGHVS, FQNEAQ. The CDR3 runs 12 residues. The CDR3, as DNA: TGTGCCAGCAGCTTAGATGGGCATACGCAGTATTTT. As protein: CASSLDGHTQYF.

This clonotype came up a few times. The chain has TRBV20-1 and TRBJ2-7, with D tentatively TRBD1 (6 bases). The CDR3 has 13 amino acids. The V end was cut by 1 base, the J end by 6 bases, with 13 bases between. In germline, CDR1 is DFQATT, CDR2 SNEGSKA (reference sequence). DNA for the CDR3: TGCAGTGCTAGAGGACAGGTCCCTGTCGAGCAGTACTTC. Amino acids: CSARGQVPVEQYF.

V and J are TRBV29-1 and TRBJ2-7, with D perhaps matching TRBD1 (6 bases). The CDR3 is made up of 12 amino acids. The V and J ends lost 7 bases and 0 bases respectively, with 10 bases between them. Germline loops: CDR1 SQVTM, CDR2 ANQGSEA. The CDR3: CSARDTSYEQYF. As DNA, the CDR3 is TGCAGCGCACGGGACACCTCCTACGAGCAGTACTTC.

A few counts support this clonotype. The gene calls are TRBV4-1 and TRBJ1-2; TRBD1 aligns across 8 bases. The V gene's germline CDR1 is MGHRA and CDR2 YSYEKL. V trimming: 5 bases; J trimming: 10 bases; junction bases outside the gene matches: 18. The CDR3 is 16 residues long. This CDR3 reads CASSFTRTGLTVDYTF. Written as DNA, the CDR3 is TGCGCCAGCAGCTTCACCAGGACAGGGCTGACGGTTGACTACACCTTC.

V and J are TRBV5-5 and TRBJ2-7, with 9 bases fitting TRBD1. This CDR3 contains 16 residues. The V segment lost 4 bases and the J segment 3 bases; nucleotides outside the gene matches: 11. Germline loops: CDR1 SGHKS, CDR2 YYEKEE (reference sequence). CDR3 loop: CASSLDLTGGGYEQYF. The CDR3, as DNA: TGTGCCAGCAGCCTCGACCTGACAGGGGGAGGCTACGAGCAGTACTTC.

This rearrangement joins TRBV20-1 to TRBJ1-2; D is unclear. Germline-derived CDR1 and CDR2 are DFQATT and SNEGSKA (reference sequence). The CDR3 runs to 13 residues. Trimming left V 1 base short and J 4 bases short, with 10 bases between. The DNA of the CDR3 is TGCAGTGCTAGAGTAGAAGTGCCCTATGGCTACACCTTC. Its protein is CSARVEVPYGYTF.

The V and J genes are TRBV4-1 and TRBJ2-5, with a tentative D call TRBD2 (6 bases). This CDR3 is built from 15 residues. Germline CDR1 reads MGHRA; CDR2 reads YSYEKL. Trimming cost V 1 base and J 4 bases, with 13 bases left between them. The CDR3 region is CASSQVGGLGETQYF. In DNA form, the CDR3 reads TGCGCCAGCAGCCAAGTAGGAGGGTTGGGAGAGACCCAGTACTTC.

V gene TRBV12-5 combines with J gene TRBJ2-3; 7 nucleotides agree with TRBD1. The J segment lost 6 bases and the V segment lost 3 bases, leaving 6 bases of the junction unmatched. This CDR3 has 14 amino acids. Germline loops: CDR1 LGHNT, CDR2 FRNRAP. The CDR3 loop is CASGLQGLTDTQYF. CDR3 nucleotides: TGTGCTAGTGGTTTACAGGGGTTGACGGATACGCAGTATTTT. The complete variable domain, with remaining parts taken from reference TRBV12-5 and TRBJ2-3, reads DARVTQTPRHKVTEMGQEVTMRCQPILGHNTVFWYRQTMMQGLELLAYFRNRAPLDDSGMPKDRFSAEMPDATLATLKIQPSEPRDSAVYFCASGLQGLTDTQYFGPGTRLTVL.

This sequence joins TRBV6-4 and TRBJ2-1, with D tentatively TRBD2 (5 bases). The V end was cut by 5 bases, the J end by 3 bases, with 11 bases between. The CDR3 loop spans 14 amino acids. Germline lookup yields CDR1 MRHNA and CDR2 SNTAGT. The CDR3 bases are TGTGCCAGCAGTCTAGCACCCGGCTACAATGAGCAGTTCTTC. It specifies CASSLAPGYNEQFF.

This clonotype was found a few times. The gene calls are TRBV30 and TRBJ2-7; D is uncertain. V was pared by 3 bases and J by 3 bases, with 6 bases between. CDR1 and CDR2 from the germline V gene are GTSNPN and SVGIG (reference sequence). The CDR3 has 11 residues. In nucleotides, the CDR3 is TGTGCCTGGAGGGGTTACTACGAGCAGTACTTC. It yields the protein CAWRGYYEQYF.

This chain uses TRBV29-1 with TRBJ1-5; D may be TRBD1 (6 bases). Germline V gene lookup returns CDR1 SQVTM and CDR2 ANQGSEA. The CDR3 has 11 residues. The germline V and J ends were trimmed by 8 bases and 13 bases, with 18 bases remaining between them. The chain's CDR3 is CSYVWRGVQHF. The CDR3 DNA reads as TGCAGCTATGTATGGAGGGGGGTACAGCATTTT. Supplemented by reference TRBV29-1 and TRBJ1-5, the full variable domain reads SAVISQKPSRDICQRGTSLTIQCQVDSQVTMMFWYRQQPGQSLTLIATANQGSEATYESGFVIDKFPISRPNLTFSTLTVSNMSPEDSSIYLCSYVWRGVQHFGDGTRLSIL.

The chain employs TRBV11-1 and TRBJ1-1, with 7 bases identical to TRBD1. Germline V gene lookup returns CDR1 SGHAT and CDR2 FQDESV (reference sequence). The CDR3 consists of 15 residues. V trimming: 5 bases; J trimming: 4 bases; junction bases outside the gene matches: 10. The CDR3 region has the DNA TGTGCCAGCAGCGTCGACAGGGTAGGAATCACTGAAGCTTTCTTT. This sequence encodes CASSVDRVGITEAFF.

The chain couples TRBV7-9 to TRBJ2-7; TRBD2 might be the D (6 bases). Trimming stripped 5 bases from V and 3 bases from J, with 14 bases between. Germline loops: CDR1 SEHNR, CDR2 FQNEAQ (reference sequence). The CDR3 extends over 14 amino acids. CDR3 residues: CASSLGYGSYEQYF. The DNA for the CDR3 is TGTGCCAGCAGCCTCGGTTACGGGAGCTACGAGCAGTACTTC.

V and J are TRBV20-1 and TRBJ2-2; no clear D gene. From germline, CDR1 is DFQATT and CDR2 SNEGSKA (reference sequence). The CDR3 loop spans 11 amino acids. The V end lost 8 bases, the J end lost 9 bases, and 13 bases lay between the germline ends. The CDR3 sequence is CSTSLNRELFF. In nucleotides, the CDR3 is TGCAGTACCTCCCTTAACCGGGAGCTGTTTTTT.

The chain links TRBV12-3 or TRBV12-4 to TRBJ2-3; perhaps TRBD1 as D (5 bases). V lost 3 bases and J lost 2, with 21 bases in between. This CDR3 comprises 18 residues. This CDR3 reads CASSFRAGPLFITDTQYF. Written as DNA, the CDR3 is TGTGCCAGCAGTTTCCGGGCAGGGCCCCTATTCATCACAGATACGCAGTATTTT.